A selection of T cell receptor beta chains follows, all from one sample in a study of blood T cell repertoires in COVID-19. Assay: immunoSEQ multiplex PCR; the TCRdb copy retains only in-frame clones and omits some. This sample has about 520,000 clones; 75% to 90% occur once, and the top ten carry approximately 3.4%. The sample consisted of peripheral blood. The receptors here all came from a human donor in a cohort sampled during active COVID-19. The CDR3 runs from the conserved cysteine through the conserved F or W. The order of the fields is CDR3 DNA, CDR3 protein, D gene, V gene, clone size, J gene. The D gene is left open where the match is weak. Size is stated for part of the rows, as once, few or many counts, or as a class when the clone is expanded.

DNA: TGTGCCAGCAGTTACTCAACGGGGAAGGGGGTCCCGTTCTTC
CDR3: CASSYSTGKGVPFF
D: .
V: TRBV6-5
size: .
J: TRBJ2-1

DNA: TGTGCCTGGACCATGACAGCTCTGAACACTGAAGCTTTCTTT
CDR3: CAWTMTALNTEAFF
D: .
V: TRBV30
size: .
J: TRBJ1-1

DNA: TGTGCCAGCAGCCCTATTATTGGACTAGCGGCAGATACGCAGTATTTT
CDR3: CASSPIIGLAADTQYF
D: TRBD2
V: TRBV11-2
size: .
J: TRBJ2-3

DNA: TGTGCCTGGAGTGTAACAGGGGACGGGGAGCTGTTTTTT
CDR3: CAWSVTGDGELFF
D: TRBD1
V: TRBV30
size: .
J: TRBJ2-2

DNA: TGTGCCAGCAGAGCGGGACTAGCGGGAGGGAATGAGCAGTTCTTC
CDR3: CASRAGLAGGNEQFF
D: TRBD2
V: TRBV28
size: .
J: TRBJ2-1

DNA: TGTGCCAGCAGCGCCCGATTAGCGTCCCCCTACGAGCAGTACTTC
CDR3: CASSARLASPYEQYF
D: .
V: TRBV7-2
size: .
J: TRBJ2-7

DNA: TGTGCCAGCAGCCAAGAGGGGCAGGGGTGGAATGAGCAGTTCTTC
CDR3: CASSQEGQGWNEQFF
D: .
V: TRBV3-1/TRBV3-2
size: .
J: TRBJ2-1

DNA: TGTGCCAGCTCACTGCGACAAGACACTGAAGCTTTCTTT
CDR3: CASSLRQDTEAFF
D: .
V: TRBV18
size: .
J: TRBJ1-1

DNA: TGTGCCAGCAGCCCTCCCCGCGGCGAAAAACTGTTTTTT
CDR3: CASSPPRGEKLFF
D: .
V: TRBV14
size: .
J: TRBJ1-4

DNA: TGTGCCAGCAGTCCAGACACAGGGGCCTCATACTATGGCTACACCTTC
CDR3: CASSPDTGASYYGYTF
D: TRBD1
V: TRBV6-2/TRBV6-3
size: .
J: TRBJ1-2

DNA: TGTGCCAGTAGTACCGACAGGACCCAGCCCCAGCATTTT
CDR3: CASSTDRTQPQHF
D: .
V: TRBV19
size: .
J: TRBJ1-5

DNA: TGTGCCAGCAGCTCTACGGGACTAGCGAATGAGCAGTTCTTC
CDR3: CASSSTGLANEQFF
D: TRBD2
V: TRBV7-3
size: .
J: TRBJ2-1

DNA: TGTGCCAGCAGCACGACAGGGGAGAACACTGAAGCTTTCTTT
CDR3: CASSTTGENTEAFF
D: TRBD1
V: TRBV9
size: .
J: TRBJ1-1

DNA: TGTGCCAGCAGTTTCCGGAACAGGGGGCTGGAGGCGCAGTATTTT
CDR3: CASSFRNRGLEAQYF
D: TRBD1
V: TRBV28
size: .
J: TRBJ2-3

DNA: TGTGCCAGCAGCATGGACAGCCCTAACGAAGCTTTCTTT
CDR3: CASSMDSPNEAFF
D: .
V: TRBV7-2
size: .
J: TRBJ1-1

DNA: TGTGCCAGCAGGGCCGAGGGAGAGACCCAGTACTTC
CDR3: CASRAEGETQYF
D: .
V: TRBV12-3/TRBV12-4
size: .
J: TRBJ2-5

DNA: TGCGCCAGCAGCTTGGCTTGGTTTGGGACTAGCGGGAGCTCCTACAATGAGCAGTTCTTC
CDR3: CASSLAWFGTSGSSYNEQFF
D: TRBD2
V: TRBV5-1
size: few
J: TRBJ2-1

DNA: TGTGCCAGCAGCCCCCGACAGGGTTCAGGAAACACCATATATTTT
CDR3: CASSPRQGSGNTIYF
D: TRBD1
V: TRBV7-2
size: many
J: TRBJ1-3

DNA: TGTGCCAGCAGCCCGCCCGGGGGTCGGGTGAACACTGAAGCTTTCTTT
CDR3: CASSPPGGRVNTEAFF
D: .
V: TRBV7-2
size: .
J: TRBJ1-1

DNA: TGTGCCTGGCTTAAGGAGCAAGAGACCCAGTACTTC
CDR3: CAWLKEQETQYF
D: .
V: TRBV30
size: .
J: TRBJ2-5

DNA: TGCGCCAGCAGCTTTGGACAGACTTACAATGAGCAGTTCTTC
CDR3: CASSFGQTYNEQFF
D: .
V: TRBV5-1
size: .
J: TRBJ2-1

DNA: TGTGCCAGCAGCGTAGGACTAGCGGAATACACCGGGGAGCTGTTTTTT
CDR3: CASSVGLAEYTGELFF
D: TRBD2
V: TRBV9
size: .
J: TRBJ2-2

DNA: TGCGCCAGCAGCCAATCAAACCCTAACGACGAGCAGTACTTC
CDR3: CASSQSNPNDEQYF
D: .
V: TRBV4-1
size: .
J: TRBJ2-7

DNA: TGTGCCACCAGTGAACGGGACTCCTTGGGGGCCAAAAACATTCAGTACTTC
CDR3: CATSERDSLGAKNIQYF
D: .
V: TRBV24-1
size: once
J: TRBJ2-4

DNA: TGTGCCAGCAGCCCTAACCCCCCCGGGACAGGGTCGCCGCTTGGGCAGTTCTTC
CDR3: CASSPNPPGTGSPLGQFF
D: TRBD1
V: TRBV9
size: .
J: TRBJ2-1

DNA: TGTGCCAGCAGCTTATCGACAGGGTGGGCTGGGGCCAACGTCCTGACTTTC
CDR3: CASSLSTGWAGANVLTF
D: TRBD1
V: TRBV7-8
size: .
J: TRBJ2-6

DNA: TGTGCCAGCAGTTACACTTTTCAGGGGATCGACGAGCAGTACTTC
CDR3: CASSYTFQGIDEQYF
D: .
V: TRBV6-2/TRBV6-3
size: .
J: TRBJ2-7

DNA: TGTGCCAGCAGCCAGCGGTCGGGGGCCAACGTCCTGACTTTC
CDR3: CASSQRSGANVLTF
D: .
V: TRBV3-1/TRBV3-2
size: .
J: TRBJ2-6

DNA: TGTGCCAGCAGTTTAGCCGGGACAGGGGTTTACGAGCAGTACTTC
CDR3: CASSLAGTGVYEQYF
D: TRBD1
V: TRBV14
size: .
J: TRBJ2-7

DNA: TGTGCCAGCACTCAGGGACAGGGTTTCGAGACCCAGTACTTC
CDR3: CASTQGQGFETQYF
D: TRBD1
V: TRBV6-5
size: .
J: TRBJ2-5

DNA: TGTGCCACCCGGCCGTCAGGGCCCTATGGCTACACCTTC
CDR3: CATRPSGPYGYTF
D: .
V: TRBV12-3/TRBV12-4
size: .
J: TRBJ1-2

DNA: TGTGCCAGCAGCTCCCTGGCAGGGTCTGTGGTAGGCTACACCTTC
CDR3: CASSSLAGSVVGYTF
D: .
V: TRBV7-2
size: .
J: TRBJ1-2

DNA: TGTGCCAGCAGCCCTCGGGACAGGGTCGACACTGAAGCTTTCTTT
CDR3: CASSPRDRVDTEAFF
D: TRBD1
V: TRBV16
size: .
J: TRBJ1-1

DNA: TGTGCCAGCAGCTTATTTGGTATTAAGGCGGGCACTGAAGCTTTCTTT
CDR3: CASSLFGIKAGTEAFF
D: .
V: TRBV7-3
size: .
J: TRBJ1-1

DNA: TGTGCCAGCAGCTTCGGGACTAGGGCAGATACGCAGTATTTT
CDR3: CASSFGTRADTQYF
D: TRBD2
V: TRBV7-3
size: .
J: TRBJ2-3

DNA: TGTGCCAGCATCCTGCTGGGGCAGGGGAATTCACCCCTCCACTTT
CDR3: CASILLGQGNSPLHF
D: .
V: TRBV7-2
size: once
J: TRBJ1-6

DNA: TGTGCCAGCAGCTTCACCAGAACCCAAGAGACCCAGTACTTC
CDR3: CASSFTRTQETQYF
D: .
V: TRBV5-8
size: .
J: TRBJ2-5

DNA: TGTGCCAGCAGCCAAGATGGAGGAGTCCCGACCTACGAGCAGTACTTC
CDR3: CASSQDGGVPTYEQYF
D: .
V: TRBV3-1/TRBV3-2
size: .
J: TRBJ2-7

DNA: TGTGCCAGCAGTTTGCCCGGGAGGCCACCCTACAATGAGCAGTTCTTC
CDR3: CASSLPGRPPYNEQFF
D: TRBD2
V: TRBV27
size: .
J: TRBJ2-1

DNA: TGTGCCAGCAGCTTGGGGCAAAGCAATCAGCCCCAGCATTTT
CDR3: CASSLGQSNQPQHF
D: .
V: TRBV7-9
size: .
J: TRBJ1-5

DNA: TGTGCCAGCAGCTTGATGAGCGGGAGGGCCTACAATGAGCAGTTCTTC
CDR3: CASSLMSGRAYNEQFF
D: TRBD2
V: TRBV5-4
size: once
J: TRBJ2-1

DNA: TGTGCCTGGAGTGGCGGGCGCTCCTACAATGAGCAGTTCTTC
CDR3: CAWSGGRSYNEQFF
D: .
V: TRBV30
size: .
J: TRBJ2-1

DNA: TGTGCCTGGAGTGGCATAAGGGGGCTCGGGGAGACCCAGTACTTC
CDR3: CAWSGIRGLGETQYF
D: TRBD1
V: TRBV30
size: .
J: TRBJ2-5

DNA: TGTGCCAGCAGCCAAGATGCAGTTCGGAACACTGAAGCTTTCTTT
CDR3: CASSQDAVRNTEAFF
D: .
V: TRBV4-2
size: few
J: TRBJ1-1

DNA: TGCGCCAGCACCCCAACAGGGTTGGGCACTGAAGCTTTCTTT
CDR3: CASTPTGLGTEAFF
D: .
V: TRBV5-1
size: .
J: TRBJ1-1

DNA: TGCGCCAGCAGCTTGGCAATCGCTAGCTTGGGCAATGAGCAGTTCTTC
CDR3: CASSLAIASLGNEQFF
D: .
V: TRBV5-1
size: .
J: TRBJ2-1

DNA: TGTGCCAGCAGATCTGGTTGGGACGCAGGGGGAGCTTTCTTT
CDR3: CASRSGWDAGGAFF
D: TRBD1
V: TRBV2
size: .
J: TRBJ1-1